The clone carrying this T cell receptor beta chain was seen a handful of times. This record comes from a study of a mutant IDH1 vaccine in newly diagnosed glioma. The assay was immunoSEQ multiplex PCR, and TCRdb's table has in-frame clones only and misses some. In the table there are tens of thousands of clones, more than 60% of which are singletons. Germline CDR1 SGDLS, CDR2 YYNGEE. The germline V and J ends were trimmed by 3 bases and 14 bases, with 24 bases remaining between them. The CDR3 is 16 amino acids. As to time point: baseline, week 1 (first vaccination visit). As to treatment: pre-vaccination baseline after standard-of-care therapy.

This clonotype was obtained from a woman in her thirties or forties with glioma. The chain carries TRBV9 and TRBJ1-6, with D possibly TRBD1 on 5 matching bases. The sample in question was PBMCs, obtained from a glioma patient treated with radiotherapy, temozolomide or both. The chain's CDR3 is CASSADGTDKFTALHF. The CDR3 region has the DNA TGTGCCAGCAGCGCGGACGGGACGGACAAATTTACGGCCCTCCACTTT.